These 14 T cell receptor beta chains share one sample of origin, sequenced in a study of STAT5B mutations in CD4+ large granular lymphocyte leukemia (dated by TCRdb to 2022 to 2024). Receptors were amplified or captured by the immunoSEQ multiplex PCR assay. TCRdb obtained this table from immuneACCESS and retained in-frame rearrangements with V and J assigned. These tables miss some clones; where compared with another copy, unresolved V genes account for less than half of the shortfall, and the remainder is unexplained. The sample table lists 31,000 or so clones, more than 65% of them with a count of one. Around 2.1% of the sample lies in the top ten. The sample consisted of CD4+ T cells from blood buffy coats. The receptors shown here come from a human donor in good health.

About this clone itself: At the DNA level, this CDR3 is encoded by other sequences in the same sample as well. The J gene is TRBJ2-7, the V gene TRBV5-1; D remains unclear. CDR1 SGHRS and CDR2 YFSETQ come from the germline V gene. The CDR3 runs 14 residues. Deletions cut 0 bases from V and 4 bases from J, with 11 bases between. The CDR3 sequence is CASSLVVQPYEQYF. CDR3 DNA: TGCGCCAGCAGCTTGGTGGTACAGCCGTACGAGCAGTACTTC.

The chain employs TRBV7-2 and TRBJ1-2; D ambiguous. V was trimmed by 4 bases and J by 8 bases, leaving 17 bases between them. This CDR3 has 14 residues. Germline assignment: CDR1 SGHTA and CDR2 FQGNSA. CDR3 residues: CASSSSWTGQGYTF. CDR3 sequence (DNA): TGTGCCAGCAGCTCTTCTTGGACGGGCCAAGGCTACACCTTC.

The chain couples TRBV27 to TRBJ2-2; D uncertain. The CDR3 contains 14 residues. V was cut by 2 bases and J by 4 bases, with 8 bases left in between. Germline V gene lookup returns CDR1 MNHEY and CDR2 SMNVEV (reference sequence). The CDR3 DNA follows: TGTGCCAGCAGTTTAAAGGGTGGCACCGGGGAGCTGTTTTTT. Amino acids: CASSLKGGTGELFF.

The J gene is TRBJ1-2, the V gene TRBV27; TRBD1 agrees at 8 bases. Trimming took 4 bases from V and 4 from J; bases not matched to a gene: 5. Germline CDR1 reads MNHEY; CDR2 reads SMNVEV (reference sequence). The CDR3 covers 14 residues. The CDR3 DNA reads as TGTGCCAGCAGTTCCCACAGGGGGAGCTATGGCTACACCTTC. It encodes CASSSHRGSYGYTF.

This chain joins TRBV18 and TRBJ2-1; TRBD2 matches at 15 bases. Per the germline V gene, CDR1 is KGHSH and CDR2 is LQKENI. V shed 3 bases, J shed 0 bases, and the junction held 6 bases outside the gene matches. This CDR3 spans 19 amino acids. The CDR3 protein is CASSPLGLAGGSSYNEQFF. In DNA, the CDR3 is TGTGCCAGCTCACCTCTCGGACTAGCGGGAGGGAGCTCCTACAATGAGCAGTTCTTC. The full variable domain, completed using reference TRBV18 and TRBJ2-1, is NAGVMQNPRHLVRRRGQEARLRCSPMKGHSHVYWYRQLPEEGLKFMVYLQKENIIDESGMPKERFSAEFPKEGPSILRIQQVVRGDSAAYFCASSPLGLAGGSSYNEQFFGPGTRLTVL.

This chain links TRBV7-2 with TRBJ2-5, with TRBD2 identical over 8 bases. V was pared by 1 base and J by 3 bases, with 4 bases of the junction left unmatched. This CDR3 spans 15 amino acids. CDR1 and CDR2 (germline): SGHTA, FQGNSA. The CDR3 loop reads CASSLVTSGEETQYF. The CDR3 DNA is TGTGCCAGCAGCTTAGTAACTAGCGGAGAAGAGACCCAGTACTTC.

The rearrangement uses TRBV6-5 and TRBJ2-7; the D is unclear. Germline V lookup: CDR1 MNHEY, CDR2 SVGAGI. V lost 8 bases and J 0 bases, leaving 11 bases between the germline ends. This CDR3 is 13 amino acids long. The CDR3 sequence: CASLSDRSYEQYF. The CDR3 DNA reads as TGTGCCAGCCTGTCGGACCGCTCCTACGAGCAGTACTTC.

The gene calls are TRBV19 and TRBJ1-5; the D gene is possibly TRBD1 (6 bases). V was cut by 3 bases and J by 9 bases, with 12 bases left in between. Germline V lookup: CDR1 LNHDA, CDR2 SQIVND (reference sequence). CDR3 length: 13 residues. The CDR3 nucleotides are TGTGCCAGTAGTATCACCGAAGGGGGGCCCCAGCATTTT. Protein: CASSITEGGPQHF. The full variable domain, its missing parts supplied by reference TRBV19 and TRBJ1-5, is DGGITQSPKYLFRKEGQNVTLSCEQNLNHDAMYWYRQDPGQGLRLIYYSQIVNDFQKGDIAEGYSVSREKKESFPLTVTSAQKNPTAFYLCASSITEGGPQHFGDGTRLSIL.

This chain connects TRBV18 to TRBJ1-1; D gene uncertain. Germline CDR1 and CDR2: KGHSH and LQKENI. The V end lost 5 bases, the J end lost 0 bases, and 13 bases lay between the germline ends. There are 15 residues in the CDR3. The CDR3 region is CASSASVWVNTEAFF. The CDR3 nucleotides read TGTGCCAGCTCAGCCTCCGTTTGGGTGAACACTGAAGCTTTCTTT.

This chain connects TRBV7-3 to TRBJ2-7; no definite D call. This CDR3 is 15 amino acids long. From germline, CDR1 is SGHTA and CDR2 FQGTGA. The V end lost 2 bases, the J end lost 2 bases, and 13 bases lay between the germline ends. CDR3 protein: CASSLSAGFTYEQYF. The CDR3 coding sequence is TGTGCCAGCAGCTTATCAGCAGGTTTTACCTACGAGCAGTACTTC.

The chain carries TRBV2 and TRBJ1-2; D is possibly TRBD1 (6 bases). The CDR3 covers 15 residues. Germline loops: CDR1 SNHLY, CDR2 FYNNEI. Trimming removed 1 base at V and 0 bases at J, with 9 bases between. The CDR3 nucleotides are TGTGCCAGCAGTGAAGGCAGGACAGCTAACTATGGCTACACCTTC. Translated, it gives CASSEGRTANYGYTF.

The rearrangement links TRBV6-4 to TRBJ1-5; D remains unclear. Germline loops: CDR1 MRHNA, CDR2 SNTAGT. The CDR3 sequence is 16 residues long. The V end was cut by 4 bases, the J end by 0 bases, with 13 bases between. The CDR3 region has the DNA TGTGCCAGCAGTGTGCCGGCGGTCTATAGCAATCAGCCCCAGCATTTT. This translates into CASSVPAVYSNQPQHF.

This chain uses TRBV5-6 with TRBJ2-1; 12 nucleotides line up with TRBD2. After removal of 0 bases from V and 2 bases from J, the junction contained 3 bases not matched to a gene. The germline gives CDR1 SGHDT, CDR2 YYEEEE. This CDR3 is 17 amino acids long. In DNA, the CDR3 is TGTGCCAGCAGCTTGGGAGGACTAGCGGGAACCTACAATGAGCAGTTCTTC. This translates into CASSLGGLAGTYNEQFF.

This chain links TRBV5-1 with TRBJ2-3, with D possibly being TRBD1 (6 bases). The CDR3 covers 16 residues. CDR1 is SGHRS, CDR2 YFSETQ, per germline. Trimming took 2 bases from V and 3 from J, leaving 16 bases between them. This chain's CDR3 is CASSFTLTGQTDTQYF. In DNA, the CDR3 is TGCGCCAGCAGCTTTACCCTCACAGGGCAAACAGATACGCAGTATTTT.